This is a list of T cell receptor beta chains from one sample in a study of OX40 agonist ivuxolimab in advanced cancers. TCRdb's copy holds only in-frame clones and misses some; the assay was immunoSEQ multiplex PCR. Here the sample spans around 61,000 clones, 84% being singletons. The sample in question was CD4+ or CD8+ T cells sorted from blood, obtained in a trial of the OX40 agonist ivuxolimab. These receptors were taken from an adult with an advanced solid tumor such as melanoma, head and neck, liver or kidney cancer. The CDR3 runs from the conserved cysteine through the conserved F or W. D genes are given only for firm matches. Not all rows give a size; the values are once, few, many and, for expanded clones, a class.

D,V,size,J,CDR3,DNA
.,TRBV6-1,.,TRBJ1-1,CASSEGGGQKEAEAFF,TGTGCCAGCAGTGAGGGGGGGGGTCAGAAAGAGGCTGAAGCTTTCTTT
.,TRBV21-1,.,TRBJ2-4,CASSKEYVDEGTSGDIQYF,TGTGCCAGCAGCAAAGAATATGTTGATGAGGGGACCTCGGGAGACATTCAGTACTTC
TRBD1,TRBV29-1,few,TRBJ1-2,CSVEGAYPDYGYTF,TGCAGCGTGGAGGGGGCCTACCCGGACTATGGCTACACCTTC
.,TRBV30,.,TRBJ2-7,CAWSAPYTYEQYF,TGTGCCTGGAGTGCCCCCTATACCTACGAGCAGTACTTC
.,TRBV6-6,.,TRBJ2-3,CASSSQRLSTDTQYF,TGTGCCAGCAGTTCCCAGAGACTTAGCACAGATACGCAGTATTTT
TRBD1,TRBV11-3,.,TRBJ1-3,CASSPGQGNGNTIYF,TGTGCCAGCAGCCCCGGACAGGGGAATGGAAACACCATATATTTT
.,TRBV19,.,TRBJ1-2,CASSMGTTLGPGYTF,TGTGCCAGTAGTATGGGGACTACCCTCGGGCCCGGCTACACCTTC
.,TRBV6-6,.,TRBJ1-1,CASSYGTEAFF,TGTGCCAGCAGTTACGGAACTGAAGCTTTCTTT
.,TRBV5-5,.,TRBJ2-2,CASTTQGTGELFF,TGTGCCAGCACCACCCAGGGGACCGGGGAGCTGTTTTTT
.,TRBV6-6,.,TRBJ1-1,CASSPDAEAFF,TGTGCCAGCAGCCCCGACGCTGAAGCTTTCTTT
.,TRBV5-6,.,TRBJ2-7,CASGQRPYEQYF,TGTGCCAGCGGGCAGAGGCCCTACGAGCAGTACTTC
.,TRBV6-7,few,TRBJ1-4,CASKEDRTEKLFF,TGTGCCAGCAAGGAAGACAGGACCGAAAAACTGTTTTTT
.,TRBV9,.,TRBJ2-7,CASSVGWGQTYEQYF,TGTGCCAGCAGCGTAGGGTGGGGACAAACCTACGAGCAGTACTTC
TRBD1,TRBV6-5,.,TRBJ1-1,CASSYSGTGGFTEAFF,TGTGCCAGCAGTTACTCCGGGACAGGGGGCTTCACTGAAGCTTTCTTT
.,TRBV7-2,.,TRBJ1-5,CASSPQVGKGGNQPQHF,TGTGCCAGCAGCCCCCAGGTAGGGAAGGGGGGCAATCAGCCCCAGCATTTT
.,TRBV29-1,once,TRBJ2-5,CSVDWGTGETQYF,TGCAGCGTTGACTGGGGGACTGGAGAGACCCAGTACTTC
.,TRBV11-3,.,TRBJ1-3,CASSPWIRWRNTIYF,TGTGCCAGCAGCCCCTGGATCCGGTGGAGAAACACCATATATTTT
.,TRBV30,once,TRBJ2-1,CAWTPSVVILNEQFF,TGTGCCTGGACCCCGTCGGTGGTAATCCTAAATGAGCAGTTCTTC
TRBD1,TRBV10-3,once,TRBJ1-4,CAIKGTGAKLFF,TGTGCCATCAAAGGTACAGGGGCAAAACTGTTTTTT
.,TRBV18,.,TRBJ1-4,CASSPGRDEKLFF,TGTGCCAGCTCACCAGGGAGGGATGAAAAACTGTTTTTT
TRBD1,TRBV27,.,TRBJ2-2,CASSPTGVNTGELFF,TGTGCCAGCAGCCCAACAGGGGTGAACACCGGGGAGCTGTTTTTT
TRBD1,TRBV7-2,.,TRBJ1-2,CASVRQGFQGYTF,TGTGCCAGCGTCCGACAGGGGTTCCAGGGCTACACCTTC
.,TRBV29-1,.,TRBJ2-7,CSVGEYEQYF,TGCAGCGTTGGTGAATACGAGCAGTACTTC
.,TRBV6-5,.,TRBJ2-6,CASRLSFSGANVLTF,TGTGCCAGCAGGTTATCGTTCTCTGGGGCCAACGTCCTGACTTTC
TRBD2,TRBV18,once,TRBJ2-1,CASSPLAGGGMGNEQFF,TGTGCCAGCTCACCGCTGGCGGGAGGGGGAATGGGCAATGAGCAGTTCTTC
.,TRBV12-2,.,TRBJ2-3,CASRPSLGSTDTQYF,TGTGCAAGTCGCCCCTCATTAGGTAGCACAGATACGCAGTATTTT
TRBD1,TRBV2,.,TRBJ1-4,CASTQDRGFNEKLFF,TGTGCCAGCACTCAGGACAGGGGATTTAATGAAAAACTGTTTTTT
TRBD1,TRBV7-9,.,TRBJ2-7,CASSSTGDEQYF,TGTGCCAGCAGCTCGACAGGGGACGAGCAGTACTTC
.,TRBV4-3,.,TRBJ2-1,CASSQVLGYNEQFF,TGCGCCAGCAGCCAAGTGTTGGGGTACAATGAGCAGTTCTTC
.,TRBV7-3,.,TRBJ2-3,CASSLMGGEVTDTQYF,TGTGCCAGCAGCTTAATGGGGGGAGAAGTTACAGATACGCAGTATTTT